Below are 27 T cell receptor beta chains sequenced from a single sample in a study of shared clonotypes between healthy human individuals. Only in-frame clones appear in the TCRdb table, and some are missing; sequencing was by immunoSEQ multiplex PCR. The sample records about 510,000 clones, 90% to 97% being singletons. Sequenced sample: naive CD4+ T cells sorted from blood. As for subset: CD45RA+ positively selected. These receptors came from a woman aged 30 to 39 in good health.

V usage is TRBV15 and J usage is TRBJ2-5; 11 nucleotides agree with TRBD2. There are 16 residues in the CDR3. Germline CDR1 is LNHNV and CDR2 is YYDKDF (reference sequence). The V and J ends lost 5 bases and 1 base, in that order; junction bases with no gene match: 6. CDR3 nucleotides: TGTGCCACCAGCGGCCGGACTAGCGGGTTCCAAGAGACCCAGTACTTC. Translating it yields CATSGRTSGFQETQYF.

The sample holds one count of this clone. V and J are TRBV7-9 and TRBJ1-1; the D gene is possibly TRBD1 (5 bases). V gave up 5 bases and J gave up 3 bases, with 13 bases separating them. The germline V gene has CDR1 SEHNR and CDR2 FQNEAQ (reference sequence). The CDR3 contains 14 residues. CDR3 nucleotide sequence: TGTGCCAGCAGCCTGCTGGGAGGGGACACTGAAGCTTTCTTT. This translates into CASSLLGGDTEAFF.

The V call is TRBV6-5, the J call TRBJ1-4; weak D call: TRBD1 (5 bases). The CDR3 consists of 15 residues. Looked up from germline, CDR1 is MNHEY and CDR2 is SVGAGI. Trimming shortened V by 2 bases and J by 2 bases, and 9 bases separated the two germline ends. CDR3 protein: CASSYGGVTNEKLFF. The CDR3 DNA is TGTGCCAGCAGTTACGGAGGGGTGACTAATGAAAAACTGTTTTTT.

This clone is a singleton in its sample. This rearrangement joins TRBV5-6 to TRBJ1-2; the D gene is possibly TRBD1 (6 bases). Germline values: CDR1 SGHDT, CDR2 YYEEEE. The V and J ends lost 0 bases and 5 bases respectively, with 11 bases between them. The CDR3 sequence is 14 residues long. CDR3 loop: CASSLERTDYGYTF. CDR3 coding DNA: TGTGCCAGCAGCTTGGAGAGGACAGATTATGGCTACACCTTC.

As to this clone: Its ends do not fully match the called genes, so a read error is possible. The chain employs TRBV5-1 and TRBJ2-1; 9 bases are a match to TRBD1. This CDR3 has 16 residues. Germline V lookup: CDR1 SGHRS, CDR2 YFSETQ. The CDR3 sequence: CASSSRDREIGAQQFF. The CDR3 region has the DNA TGCGCTAGCAGCTCCCGGGACAGGGAAATAGGGGCCCAGCAGTTCTTC.

The V gene is TRBV29-1, the J gene TRBJ2-5; possible D gene TRBD1, 6 bases. CDR1 and CDR2 (germline): SQVTM, ANQGSEA. The CDR3 is 14 residues long. Trimming cost V 2 bases and J 3 bases, with 13 bases left between them. CDR3 bases: TGCAGCGTTGAATTCGGACAGATCAAAGAGACCCAGTACTTC. This codes for CSVEFGQIKETQYF. The full variable domain, with the rest looked up from reference TRBV29-1 and TRBJ2-5, is SAVISQKPSRDICQRGTSLTIQCQVDSQVTMMFWYRQQPGQSLTLIATANQGSEATYESGFVIDKFPISRPNLTFSTLTVSNMSPEDSSIYLCSVEFGQIKETQYFGPGTRLLVL.

This clone was found once. The V and J genes are TRBV2 and TRBJ2-7, with 7 bases identical to TRBD1. V dropped 6 bases and J dropped 5; count of bases not matched to a gene: 13. Looked up from germline, CDR1 is SNHLY and CDR2 is FYNNEI. The CDR3 contains 15 residues. CDR3 in amino acids: CASRDRQGAIHEQYF. CDR3 coding DNA: TGTGCCAGCAGAGACCGACAGGGTGCCATCCACGAGCAGTACTTC.

The rearrangement uses TRBV10-3 and TRBJ2-3; 8 bases line up with TRBD1. Trimming took 10 bases from V and 4 from J; bases not matched to a gene: 7. CDR3 length: 13 amino acids. Germline CDR1 reads ENHRY; CDR2 reads SYGVKD. The CDR3: CATGQGGSDTQYF. CDR3 nucleotide sequence: TGTGCCACTGGACAGGGTGGTTCAGATACGCAGTATTTT.

This clone was observed once. The chain uses TRBV21-1 and TRBJ2-7; no check of the table's D call, TRBD1, against the DNA was made. TRBV21-1 is shown as a pseudogene. This CDR3 has 18 residues. The CDR3 region has the DNA TGTGCCAGCAGCAAAGCTGAAAGGGGGTCGATGAGTTTCTACGAGCAGTACTTC. Translating gives CASSKAERGSMSFYEQYF.

The V gene is TRBV28, the J gene TRBJ2-2, with TRBD1 matching 9 bases. This CDR3 is built from 15 residues. J gave up 8 bases and V 6 bases, and 10 bases lay outside the gene matches. Germline loops: CDR1 MDHEN, CDR2 SYDVKM. CDR3 bases: TGTGCCAGCAGACCGGGACAGGGTTTATCTGGGGAGCTGTTTTTT. Protein product: CASRPGQGLSGELFF.

The CDR3 spells CASSPGQALLVEAFF. The CDR3 DNA reads as TGTGCCAGCTCACCAGGACAGGCTCTACTCGTTGAAGCTTTCTTT. The genes are TRBV18 and TRBJ1-1; TRBD1 aligns across 7 bases. The CDR3 spans 15 residues. CDR1 KGHSH and CDR2 LQKENI come from the germline V gene. V shed 2 bases, J shed 7 bases, and the junction held 10 bases outside the gene matches.

V is TRBV7-8 and J is TRBJ1-5; perhaps TRBD1 as D (5 bases). Trimming removed 3 bases at V and 9 bases at J, with 15 bases between. The germline gives CDR1 SGHVS, CDR2 FQNEAQ. CDR3 size: 14 residues. For the CDR3, the DNA is TGTGCCAGCAGCTTTTCCGGGGCGGAGGGGCCCCAGCATTTT. Amino acids: CASSFSGAEGPQHF.

V usage is TRBV5-4 and J usage is TRBJ2-5, with D possibly being TRBD1 or TRBD2 (5 bases each). V was trimmed by 2 bases and J by 2 bases, leaving 13 bases between them. This CDR3 is 15 amino acids long. Germline-derived CDR1 and CDR2 are SGHNT and YYREEE (reference sequence). CDR3 bases: TGTGCCAGCAGCTTTTTTCCGGGACCACAAGAGACCCAGTACTTC. Protein: CASSFFPGPQETQYF.

The genes are TRBV7-9 and TRBJ2-7; tentative D call: TRBD1 (5 bases). Looked up from germline, CDR1 is SEHNR and CDR2 is FQNEAQ (reference sequence). CDR3 length equals 13 residues. V lost 5 bases and J lost 0, with 8 bases in between. This CDR3 reads CASSQRGSYEQYF. In DNA, the CDR3 is TGTGCCAGCAGCCAAAGGGGCTCCTACGAGCAGTACTTC.

The chain links TRBV19 to TRBJ2-7; TRBD2 matches at 12 bases. The CDR3 runs to 14 residues. In germline, CDR1 is LNHDA, CDR2 SQIVND (reference sequence). V lost 5 bases to trimming and J lost 5 bases; unmatched junction nucleotides: 4. The CDR3 is CASSPLAGGHEQYF. The CDR3, as DNA: TGTGCCAGTAGTCCCCTAGCGGGAGGGCACGAGCAGTACTTC.

This chain links TRBV6-5 with TRBJ2-1, with TRBD1 identical over 9 bases. V was clipped by 4 bases and J by 16 bases; unmatched bases: 8. Germline-derived CDR1 and CDR2 are MNHEY and SVGAGI. This CDR3 is built from 12 residues. The CDR3 is CASSSRTGAYFF. The CDR3 DNA is TGTGCCAGCAGTTCAAGGACAGGGGCTTATTTCTTC.

On this clone: At one end, the junction sequence differs from germline, possibly due to a read error. The chain recombines TRBV5-1 with TRBJ2-7; D could derive from TRBD1 or TRBD2 (6 bases each). Looked up from germline, CDR1 is SGHRS and CDR2 is YFSETQ. The CDR3 is made up of 14 amino acids. The CDR3 DNA follows: TGCGCCAGCAACTTGGGTCCGGGGGCGGGCGAGCAGTACTTC. Translating it yields CASNLGPGAGEQYF.

In nucleotides, the CDR3 is TGTGCCAGCAGTTCCCAGGTGGAGACTTTGGCTAACTATGGCTACACCTTC. It specifies CASSSQVETLANYGYTF. The chain has TRBV28 and TRBJ1-2; D gene uncertain. This CDR3 has 17 residues. Trimming took off 4 bases at V and 0 bases at J, with 18 bases between the two ends. Germline CDR1 is MDHEN and CDR2 is SYDVKM.

The V and J genes are TRBV5-1 and TRBJ2-3; a weak D match, TRBD2 (6 bases). The germline V gene encodes CDR1 SGHRS and CDR2 YFSETQ. V was pared by 4 bases and J by 0 bases, with 15 bases between. The CDR3 is 16 residues long. The CDR3, as DNA: TGCGCCAGCAGCGCGGGGACGGCAGCTAGCACAGATACGCAGTATTTT. Protein product: CASSAGTAASTDTQYF.

V usage is TRBV19 and J usage is TRBJ1-2; D call uncertain. This CDR3 is built from 14 residues. Per germline, CDR1 LNHDA and CDR2 SQIVND (reference sequence). The ends were cut back, 1 base at V and 3 bases at J, with 9 bases in the middle. The CDR3: CASSIAHGDYGYTF. The CDR3 nucleotides read TGTGCCAGTAGTATAGCGCACGGAGACTATGGCTACACCTTC.

The chain uses TRBV27 and TRBJ1-1; D is perhaps TRBD1 (6 bases). This CDR3 has 14 residues. CDR1 is MNHEY, CDR2 SMNVEV, per germline (reference sequence). Trimming took off 5 bases at V and 7 bases at J, with 17 bases between the two ends. Written as DNA, the CDR3 is TGTGCCAGCAGTCATCACAGGGATTACGATGAAGCTTTCTTT. It encodes CASSHHRDYDEAFF.

The chain employs TRBV5-1 and TRBJ1-6; 11 nucleotides agree with TRBD1. This CDR3 comprises 19 residues. Trimming removed 4 bases from V and 7 bases from J; junction bases left unmatched: 16. The V gene's germline CDR1 is SGHRS and CDR2 YFSETQ. CDR3 nucleotides: TGCGCCAGCAGCCCGGGGTTGGGGACAGGGGGTCAAATGAATTCACCCCTCCACTTT. Its protein is CASSPGLGTGGQMNSPLHF.

This clone was found once. The chain joins TRBV7-8 to TRBJ1-4; D is unclear. Trimming pared 5 bases from V and 3 bases from J, leaving 10 bases between. The CDR3 is 14 amino acids. Germline lookup yields CDR1 SGHVS and CDR2 FQNEAQ. CDR3 residues: CASSLRASNEKLFF. CDR3 DNA sequence: TGTGCCAGCAGCCTAAGAGCGTCTAATGAAAAACTGTTTTTT.

This chain links TRBV11-2 with TRBJ2-7, with D perhaps matching TRBD1 or TRBD2 (5 bases each). Germline-derived CDR1 and CDR2 are SGHAT and FQNNGV. The CDR3 is 11 residues long. V was shortened by 6 bases and J by 11 bases, with 14 bases between the two germline ends. This CDR3 is CASRESGPEYF. The DNA for the CDR3 is TGTGCCAGCAGGGAGTCGGGACCTGAGTACTTC.

This rearrangement joins TRBV5-1 to TRBJ2-1; possible D gene TRBD2, 6 bases. Trimming left V 7 bases short and J 5 bases short, with 19 bases between. This CDR3 is built from 15 residues. Germline V CDR1 and CDR2: SGHRS, YFSETQ. This CDR3 reads CASSPSLADNNEQFF. The CDR3 DNA reads TGCGCCAGCTCCCCCTCTTTAGCGGATAACAATGAGCAGTTCTTC. Complete variable domain (other parts from reference TRBV5-1 and TRBJ2-1): KAGVTQTPRYLIKTRGQQVTLSCSPISGHRSVSWYQQTPGQGLQFLFEYFSETQRNKGNFPGRFSGRQFSNSRSEMNVSTLELGDSALYLCASSPSLADNNEQFFGPGTRLTVL.

The chain has TRBV19 and TRBJ1-4; D is unresolved. Trimming removed 3 bases from V and 8 bases from J, with 16 bases in between. Germline CDR1 is LNHDA and CDR2 is SQIVND (reference sequence). The CDR3 length is 15 residues. DNA for the CDR3: TGTGCCAGTAGTATCACGGTCCAGGAGCACGAAAAACTGTTTTTT. It codes for CASSITVQEHEKLFF.

The chain combines TRBV5-6 with TRBJ2-7, with D perhaps TRBD2 (6 bases). CDR1 SGHDT and CDR2 YYEEEE come from the germline V gene. This CDR3 is 16 amino acids long. V gave up 2 bases and J gave up 0 bases, with 15 bases separating them. CDR3 bases: TGTGCCAGCAGCTTAGCGGGTTCACCGAGCTCCTACGAGCAGTACTTC. Translating it yields CASSLAGSPSSYEQYF.